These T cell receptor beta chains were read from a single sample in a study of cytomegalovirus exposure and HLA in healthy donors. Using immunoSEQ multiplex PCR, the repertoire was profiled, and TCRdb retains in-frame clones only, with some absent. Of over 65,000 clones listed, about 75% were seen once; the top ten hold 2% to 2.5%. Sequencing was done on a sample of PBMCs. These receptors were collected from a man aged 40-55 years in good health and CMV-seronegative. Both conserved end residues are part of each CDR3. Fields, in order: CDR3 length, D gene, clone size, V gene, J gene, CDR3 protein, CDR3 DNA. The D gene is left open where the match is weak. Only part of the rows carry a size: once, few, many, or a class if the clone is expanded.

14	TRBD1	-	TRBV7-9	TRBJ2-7	CASSSGGAPYEQYF	TGTGCCAGCAGCTCAGGGGGCGCCCCGTACGAGCAGTACTTC
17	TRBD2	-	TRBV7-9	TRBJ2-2	CASSPYSAGGPGGELFF	TGTGCCAGCAGCCCCTACTCTGCGGGAGGGCCAGGCGGGGAGCTGTTTTTT
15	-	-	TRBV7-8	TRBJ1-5	CASSSQGLSNQPQHF	TGTGCCAGCAGCTCCCAGGGGTTGAGCAATCAGCCCCAGCATTTT
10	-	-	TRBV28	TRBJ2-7	CASSHYEQYF	TGTGCCAGCAGTCACTACGAGCAGTACTTC
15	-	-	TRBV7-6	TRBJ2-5	CASSLVWASQETQYF	TGTGCCAGCAGCTTAGTATGGGCGTCTCAAGAGACCCAGTACTTC
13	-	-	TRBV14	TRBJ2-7	CASSRLGLGEQYF	TGTGCCAGCAGCCGGTTAGGATTGGGCGAGCAGTACTTC
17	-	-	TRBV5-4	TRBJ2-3	CASSPSGWGKGTDTQYF	TGTGCCAGCAGCCCCTCGGGGTGGGGAAAGGGTACAGATACGCAGTATTTT
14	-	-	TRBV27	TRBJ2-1	CASTTYSTGGEQFF	TGTGCCAGCACCACTTACTCGACAGGAGGTGAGCAGTTCTTC
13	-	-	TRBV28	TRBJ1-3	CASLTGSGNTIYF	TGTGCCAGCCTAACAGGATCTGGAAACACCATATATTTT
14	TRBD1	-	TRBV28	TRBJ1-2	CASTSPGGDYGYTF	TGTGCCAGCACCTCCCCAGGGGGAGACTATGGCTACACCTTC
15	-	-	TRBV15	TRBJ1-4	CATSRGGLENEKLFF	TGTGCCACCAGCAGAGGGGGCCTCGAGAATGAAAAACTGTTTTTT
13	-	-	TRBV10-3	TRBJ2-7	CATGAGISYEQYF	TGTGCGACAGGAGCGGGGATCTCCTACGAGCAGTACTTC
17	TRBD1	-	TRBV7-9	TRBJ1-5	CASSLADRRGSNQPQHF	TGTGCCAGCAGCTTAGCGGACAGGCGAGGTAGCAATCAGCCCCAGCATTTT
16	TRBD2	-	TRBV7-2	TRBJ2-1	CASSLGAGGRYNEQFF	TGTGCCAGCAGCTTAGGGGCGGGGGGGCGTTACAATGAGCAGTTCTTC
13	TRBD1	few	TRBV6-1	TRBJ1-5	CASSADRDQPQHF	TGTGCCAGCAGTGCGGACAGGGATCAGCCCCAGCATTTT
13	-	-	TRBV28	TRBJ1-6	CASRGRGKSPLHF	TGTGCCAGCAGGGGGAGGGGGAAGTCACCCCTCCACTTT
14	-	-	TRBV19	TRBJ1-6	CASSIDRNRSPLHF	TGTGCCAGTAGTATAGACAGAAATCGTTCACCCCTCCACTTT
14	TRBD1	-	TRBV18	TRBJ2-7	CASSSLQGVGEQYF	TGTGCCAGCTCAAGTCTACAGGGGGTAGGCGAGCAGTACTTC
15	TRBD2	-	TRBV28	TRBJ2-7	CASSPLTSGGYEQYF	TGTGCCAGCAGCCCTCTTACTAGCGGGGGCTACGAGCAGTACTTC
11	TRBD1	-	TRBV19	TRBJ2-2	CATRGTGELFF	TGTGCCACCAGGGGGACCGGGGAGCTGTTTTTT
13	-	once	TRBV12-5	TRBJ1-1	CASGLQGNTEAFF	TGTGCTAGTGGTTTGCAGGGGAACACTGAAGCTTTCTTT
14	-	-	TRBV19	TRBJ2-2	CASRVADNTGELFF	TGTGCCAGTAGGGTAGCGGATAACACCGGGGAGCTGTTTTTT
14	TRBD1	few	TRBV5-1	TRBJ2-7	CASRLWTGTYEQYF	TGCGCCAGCAGATTGTGGACAGGGACCTACGAGCAGTACTTC
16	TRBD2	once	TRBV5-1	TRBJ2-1	CASYPGLAGLYNEQFF	TGCGCCAGCTATCCCGGACTAGCGGGGCTTTACAATGAGCAGTTCTTC